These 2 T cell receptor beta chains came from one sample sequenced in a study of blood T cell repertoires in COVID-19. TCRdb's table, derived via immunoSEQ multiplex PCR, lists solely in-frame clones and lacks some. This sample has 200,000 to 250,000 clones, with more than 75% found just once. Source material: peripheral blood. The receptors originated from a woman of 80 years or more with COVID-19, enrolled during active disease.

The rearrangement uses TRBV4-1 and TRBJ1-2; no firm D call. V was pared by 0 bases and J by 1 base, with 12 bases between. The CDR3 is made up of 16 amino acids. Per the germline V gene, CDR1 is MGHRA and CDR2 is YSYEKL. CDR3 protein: CASSQEAFPDNYGYTF. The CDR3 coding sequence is TGCGCCAGCAGCCAAGAAGCCTTTCCCGATAACTATGGCTACACCTTC.

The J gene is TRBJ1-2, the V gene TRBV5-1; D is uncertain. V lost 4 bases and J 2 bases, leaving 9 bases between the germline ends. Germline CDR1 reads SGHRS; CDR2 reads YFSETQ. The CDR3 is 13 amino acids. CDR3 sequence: CASSQSPNYGYTF. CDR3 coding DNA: TGCGCCAGCAGCCAGTCACCCAACTATGGCTACACCTTC. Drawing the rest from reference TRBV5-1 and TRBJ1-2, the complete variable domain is KAGVTQTPRYLIKTRGQQVTLSCSPISGHRSVSWYQQTPGQGLQFLFEYFSETQRNKGNFPGRFSGRQFSNSRSEMNVSTLELGDSALYLCASSQSPNYGYTFGSGTRLTVV.